The rows below give T cell receptor beta chains drawn from one sample of a study of regulatory T cells in long-lasting Graves disease. TCRdb called the multiplex PCR reads again in MiXCR, with one record for every CDR3 protein. The data show roughly 430,000 distinct CDR3 sequences, roughly 17% seen once. These data were also filed under a second study, of T cells in Graves' hyperthyroidism and ophthalmopathy.

Here the sequenced sample was peripheral blood mononuclear cells (PBMCs), taken at new diagnosis, from a patient treated with antithyroid drugs. These receptors were taken from a woman between 25 and 40 years old with Graves disease. Each CDR3 is given with its conserved first and last residue. The D gene is left open where the match is weak. Expanded clones get a size class; other rows say once, few or many, or leave the size out.

J gene | V gene | D gene | clone size | CDR3 DNA | CDR3 protein
TRBJ2-4 | TRBV3-1 | . | . | TGTGCCAGCAGCTACAGAGTAGCCAAAAACATTCAGTACTTC | CASSYRVAKNIQYF
TRBJ1-2 | TRBV6-5 | TRBD1 | many | TGTGCCAGCAGTTCTCAGACAGGGACCATCTATGGCTACACCTTC | CASSSQTGTIYGYTF
TRBJ1-5 | TRBV12-3/TRBV12-4 | . | many | TGTGCCAGCAGCCCCTGGGCCGATCCCCAGCATTTT | CASSPWADPQHF
TRBJ2-1 | TRBV29-1 | TRBD2 | . | TGCAGCGTTGAAGAAGTAAGAGTGGGGGGGGGTGAGCAGTTCTTC | CSVEEVRVGGGEQFF
TRBJ1-4 | TRBV6-1 | TRBD1 | many | TGTGCCACCAACACGGGACAGTCTGAAAAACTGTTTTTT | CATNTGQSEKLFF
TRBJ1-1 | TRBV7-9 | TRBD1 | few | TGTGCCAGCAGCCGCCGGGACAGGGACACTGAAGCTTTCTTT | CASSRRDRDTEAFF
TRBJ1-2 | TRBV28 | TRBD1 | many | TGTGCCAGCAAGGCAGGGGGCGACGGCTACACCTTC | CASKAGGDGYTF
TRBJ2-7 | TRBV10-3 | . | few | TGTGCCATCACCACTCCGGGACTTCTCCACGAGCAGTACTTC | CAITTPGLLHEQYF
TRBJ1-2 | TRBV2 | . | many | TGTGCCGCGGGGGGGGAGCAGGGGCTCGGCTACACCTTC | CAAGGEQGLGYTF
TRBJ1-1 | TRBV7-9 | . | . | TGTGCCAGCAGCTTAGGATTCAAAGGGGACCTAGCTTTCTTT | CASSLGFKGDLAFF
TRBJ1-1 | TRBV5-1 | TRBD1 | many | TGCGCCAGCAGCCCAAGGGACAGGGGACACACTGAAGCTTTCTTT | CASSPRDRGHTEAFF
TRBJ2-7 | TRBV10-3 | . | few | TGTGCCATCCCCCCTAACGAGCAGTACTTC | CAIPPNEQYF
TRBJ2-2 | TRBV3-1 | . | many | TGTGCCAGCAGCCCAGGCGGCCGGGAGCTGTTTTTT | CASSPGGRELFF
TRBJ1-2 | TRBV7-2 | . | many | TGTGCCAGCAGCTCTCCCCCTGGAGGAGGGCCCAACTATGGCTACACCTTC | CASSSPPGGGPNYGYTF
TRBJ2-1 | TRBV4-3 | TRBD2 | . | TGCGCCAGCAGCCACGACCCCTACAGCGGGGAAGACAATGAGCAGTTCTTC | CASSHDPYSGEDNEQFF
TRBJ1-5 | TRBV6-1 | . | . | TGTGCCAGCAGTGAAGCGGGGGGAATCCCCAATCAGCCCCAGCATTTT | CASSEAGGIPNQPQHF
TRBJ2-7 | TRBV20-1 | . | many | TGCAGTGCTAGAGCGGCGGAGGGACCCTACGAGCAGTACTTC | CSARAAEGPYEQYF
TRBJ1-4 | TRBV20-1 | TRBD1 | . | TGCAGTGCTAGACAGGGGGGGATGGGTGAAAAACTGTTTTTT | CSARQGGMGEKLFF
TRBJ2-5 | TRBV12-3/TRBV12-4 | TRBD2 | many | TGTGCCAGCAGTTTAGGCGCTAGCGGGACCCAAGAGACCCAGTACTTC | CASSLGASGTQETQYF
TRBJ2-3 | TRBV6-5 | . | . | TGTGCCAGCAGTTACCAGCATCCCACAGATACGCAGTATTTT | CASSYQHPTDTQYF
TRBJ2-1 | TRBV7-2 | . | many | TGTGCCAGCAGCTTAGCGCCAGGGGTTGAGCAGTTCTTC | CASSLAPGVEQFF
TRBJ2-7 | TRBV28 | TRBD2 | many | TGTGCCAGCAGTTATCCAAAAAGCGGGAGTAAGTACGAGCAGTACTTC | CASSYPKSGSKYEQYF
TRBJ2-3 | TRBV14 | . | many | TGTGCCAGCAGCCAAGACCGCTACAGGGCTAGCACAGATACGCAGTATTTT | CASSQDRYRASTDTQYF
TRBJ2-3 | TRBV28 | . | many | TGTGCCAGCAGTCCTGGACTCCGCACAGATACGCAGTATTTT | CASSPGLRTDTQYF
TRBJ2-7 | TRBV4-1 | . | . | TGCGCCAGCAGCCAACTTGACCTAGGCTACGAGCAGTACTTC | CASSQLDLGYEQYF
TRBJ2-7 | TRBV19 | . | . | TGTGCCCAGTATTTCCGATTAACGGGAGCAACGTACGAGCAGTACTTC | CAQYFRLTGATYEQYF
TRBJ2-7 | TRBV6-1 | . | many | TGTGCCAGCAGTGAGGGTAGTTACGAGCAGTACTTC | CASSEGSYEQYF